This TCR beta chain emerged from a study of response to subunit inactivated influenza vaccine. V lost 4 bases to trimming and J lost 0 bases; unmatched junction nucleotides: 6. The germline gives CDR1 SGHDT, CDR2 YYEEEE. The CDR3 is made up of 15 amino acids. TCRdb independently ran MiXCR on the RT-PCR reads; one entry per CDR3 protein. The sample gives about 540,000 distinct CDR3 sequences, less than 25% of which show up once; 2.5% to 3.5% is in the top ten. This clonotype was counted only a few times. Separately, the same data were catalogued under a study of T cells expressing NK-cell markers. That work contributes: UMI-tagged 5'RACE template switching yielded the TCR beta cDNA.

The source of this sequence is a man aged 50-60 years who received an inactivated influenza vaccine. The specimen was CD4+ T cells sorted from PBMCs, collected 11 to 12 days after vaccination. The J gene is TRBJ2-7, the V gene TRBV5-6, with 8 nucleotides matching TRBD1. CDR3 nucleotides: TGTGCCAGCAGCCGACAGGGGCCTACCTCCTACGAGCAGTACTTC. Protein product: CASSRQGPTSYEQYF.